The T cell receptor (beta chain) described here comes from a study of technical replicates of blood from several donors. Germline CDR1 is LNHDA and CDR2 is SQIVND (reference sequence). Trimming cost V 6 bases and J 6 bases, with 15 bases left between them. The CDR3 runs 14 residues. Libraries were prepared by immunoSEQ multiplex PCR; TCRdb keeps only in-frame clonotypes and omits some of them. Here the sample spans some 11,000 clones, 60% to 80% being singletons. The sample taken for sequencing was PBMCs. The receptor comes from a human donor in good health. The gene calls are TRBV19 and TRBJ2-1; D is perhaps TRBD2 (5 bases). DNA of the CDR3: TGTGCCAGTAGGATCCCGGGGAGTTTCAATGAGCAGTTCTTC. Residues: CASRIPGSFNEQFF.